The 9 T cell receptor beta chains listed next were all sequenced from one sample in a study of shared clonotypes between healthy human individuals. Sequencing was performed with immunoSEQ multiplex PCR; in TCRdb, only in-frame clones are kept and a portion is missing. The sample comprises 2 million to 2.5 million clones, 85% to 95% of which are singletons, and under 2% rests with the top ten. The naive CD8 population came from CD45RO-negative cells selected for CCR7, without terminally differentiated effector memory CD45RA+ cells. The specimen sequenced was naive CD8+ T cells from PBMCs. The receptors here all came from a man aged 18-30 years in good health. Some clones in this sample may be carry-over from other donors' samples.

This chain joins TRBV27 and TRBJ1-5; TRBD1 agrees at 7 bases. Germline V gene sequence: CDR1 MNHEY, CDR2 SMNVEV (reference sequence). CDR3 length equals 15 residues. V shed 2 bases and J 6 bases; nucleotides not matched to a gene: 7. The CDR3, as DNA: TGTGCCAGCAGTTTAGGGACAGCAGGCGGTCAGCCCCAGCATTTT. It is translated as CASSLGTAGGQPQHF.

A remark on this clone: Other nucleotide sequences in the sample specify the same CDR3. This sequence joins TRBV13 and TRBJ1-5; a possible D gene is TRBD1 (5 bases). Germline loops: CDR1 PRHDT, CDR2 FYEKMQ (reference sequence). The V end lost 6 bases, the J end lost 6 bases, and 9 bases lay between the germline ends. There are 12 residues in the CDR3. CDR3 bases: TGTGCCAGCAGTTCGGGGGGTCAGCCCCAGCATTTT. This translates into CASSSGGQPQHF.

This clone was seen a few times. The rearrangement joins TRBV5-5 to TRBJ1-1; D ambiguous. This CDR3 region has 13 residues. The V end was cut by 6 bases, the J end by 1 base, with 10 bases between. Germline assignment: CDR1 SGHKS and CDR2 YYEKEE (reference sequence). Here the CDR3 reads CASTKVENTEAFF. CDR3 nucleotide sequence: TGTGCCAGCACAAAAGTAGAGAACACTGAAGCTTTCTTT.

This chain uses TRBV25-1 with TRBJ2-2, with 10 bases lining up with TRBD2. There are 17 residues in the CDR3. Germline V gene lookup returns CDR1 MGHDK and CDR2 SYGVNS. After removal of 4 bases from V and 3 bases from J, the junction contained 8 bases not matched to a gene. The DNA for the CDR3 is TGTGCCAGCAGTGGTCAGCGGGAGGGCCCAGACACCGGGGAGCTGTTTTTT. Translation gives CASSGQREGPDTGELFF.

About this clone itself: Different DNA sequences within this sample yield the same CDR3. The chain uses TRBV28 and TRBJ2-3; D is undetermined. Germline V lookup: CDR1 MDHEN, CDR2 SYDVKM. CDR3 length: 11 residues. The V end lost 4 bases, the J end lost 6 bases, and 5 bases lay between the germline ends. The CDR3 bases are TGTGCCAGCAGTTCCGCGGATACGCAGTATTTT. Protein sequence: CASSSADTQYF.

The chain is built from TRBV7-6 and TRBJ1-4; 9 positions agree with TRBD1. This CDR3 is 15 amino acids long. The germline gives CDR1 SGHVS, CDR2 FNYEAQ. Trimming removed 5 bases from V and 8 bases from J; junction bases left unmatched: 9. The CDR3: CASSGRTGAKEKLFF. For the CDR3, the DNA is TGTGCCAGCAGCGGGAGGACAGGGGCAAAAGAAAAACTGTTTTTT.

The DNA of the CDR3 is TGCGCCAGCGGAAACAGAGGGGCCGGGGAGCTGTTTTTT. This translates into CASGNRGAGELFF. This sequence joins TRBV4-3 and TRBJ2-2, with D possibly being TRBD1 or TRBD2 (5 bases each). This CDR3 contains 13 residues. V was pared by 8 bases and J by 6 bases, with 13 bases between. Germline assignment: CDR1 LGHNA and CDR2 YSLEER.

This clone was counted only a few times. V usage is TRBV13 and J usage is TRBJ1-1; D is uncertain. V was pared by 0 bases and J by 6 bases, with 14 bases between. The CDR3 totals 15 residues. Looked up from germline, CDR1 is PRHDT and CDR2 is FYEKMQ (reference sequence). The chain's CDR3 is CASSLGGPSDAEAFF. The CDR3 DNA reads TGTGCCAGCAGCTTAGGCGGGCCAAGTGACGCTGAAGCTTTCTTT.

This clone was observed a single time. This chain connects TRBV9 to TRBJ2-5, with 12 bases fitting TRBD2. The ends lost 3 bases at V and 5 bases at J; junction bases unmatched: 11. The CDR3 covers 17 residues. Germline CDR1 reads SGDLS; CDR2 reads YYNGEE. The CDR3 bases are TGTGCCAGCAGCGCCCACGGACTAGCGGGGCTGACCGAGACCCAGTACTTC. Encoded protein: CASSAHGLAGLTETQYF. Together with reference TRBV9 and TRBJ2-5, the CDR3 gives the full variable domain: DSGVTQTPKHLITATGQRVTLRCSPRSGDLSVYWYQQSLDQGLQFLIQYYNGEERAKGNILERFSAQQFPDLHSELNLSSLELGDSALYFCASSAHGLAGLTETQYFGPGTRLLVL.